This T cell receptor beta chain emerged from a study of Ad26.COV2.S vaccination and SARS-CoV-2 variants. Study summary: Dosing was one shot or two shots 56 days apart.

This clone has a single count. Its antigen is as yet unknown. Here immunoSEQ multiplex PCR was the method, and the copy in TCRdb shows in-frame clones only, minus some. The data contain some 370,000 clones, about four fifths of them singletons. Regarding treatment: roughly 18 received Ad26.COV2.S at low or high dose, single or two shots; several received placebo; per-sample allocation not given. It was on day 63 after the first vaccine or placebo injection that samples were taken. An adult donor aged 18-55 years was enrolled in Boston. Study-level findings and limits: Substantial post-vaccination breadth of spike-specific CD8+ and CD4+ T cell responses was reported. Among vaccine recipients, spike-specific TCR breadth exceeded that of placebo recipients.

CDR3 length: 14 residues. Per germline, CDR1 SGHRS and CDR2 YFSETQ. The V end was cut by 1 base, the J end by 5 bases, with 12 bases between. This sequence was found in a person aged 18-60 years who received the Ad26.COV2.S COVID-19 vaccine or a placebo. Sequenced here: peripheral blood, sampled in a trial of Ad26.COV2.S vaccine versus placebo. The V gene is TRBV5-1, the J gene TRBJ1-1; D is perhaps TRBD1 (6 bases). Written as DNA, the CDR3 is TGCGCCAGCAGCTTGAGCAGAGGGGGTACTGAAGCTTTCTTT. Translated: CASSLSRGGTEAFF.